This T cell receptor (beta chain) originates from a study of PD-L1 blockade in urothelial cancer. Study-level information: Prior chemotherapy in patients spanned 0 to 3 regimens.

Using immunoSEQ multiplex PCR, the repertoire was profiled, and TCRdb retains in-frame clones only, with some absent. The repertoire holds 40,000 to 45,000 clones, with 88% as singletons. The CDR3 covers 14 residues. The V and J ends lost 4 bases and 7 bases, in that order; junction bases with no gene match: 6. The germline gives CDR1 MNHNS, CDR2 SASEGT. The chain uses TRBV6-1 and TRBJ1-4, with 7 bases lining up with TRBD1. The source is a woman aged 60-75 years with urothelial cancer. Sequenced material: PBMCs, taken around atezolizumab (anti-PD-L1) treatment. The CDR3 nucleotides are TGTGCCAGCAGTGCGACAGGGCGGGGTGAAAAACTGTTTTTT. This gives the protein CASSATGRGEKLFF.